Listed here is a single T cell receptor beta chain. The entry originates in a study of blood T cell repertoires in COVID-19. For the study at large: The study drew acute and convalescent COVID-19 samples from the United States, Italy and Spain.

Repertoires were generated with immunoSEQ multiplex PCR, while TCRdb's copy carries only in-frame clones and drops some. The repertoire holds about 41,000 clones, with about 86% as singletons. The V gene's germline CDR1 is SGHTA and CDR2 FQGTGA. This CDR3 is 13 amino acids long. The V gene lost 1 base and the J gene lost 6 bases, with 8 bases spanning the gap. The TCR was taken from an older woman with acute or convalescent COVID-19. This rearrangement joins TRBV7-3 to TRBJ2-3, with D possibly matching TRBD1 (5 bases). The sequenced sample consisted of peripheral blood. CDR3 in amino acids: CASSLRGWDTQYF. The CDR3 coding sequence is TGTGCCAGCAGCTTAAGGGGCTGGGATACGCAGTATTTT.